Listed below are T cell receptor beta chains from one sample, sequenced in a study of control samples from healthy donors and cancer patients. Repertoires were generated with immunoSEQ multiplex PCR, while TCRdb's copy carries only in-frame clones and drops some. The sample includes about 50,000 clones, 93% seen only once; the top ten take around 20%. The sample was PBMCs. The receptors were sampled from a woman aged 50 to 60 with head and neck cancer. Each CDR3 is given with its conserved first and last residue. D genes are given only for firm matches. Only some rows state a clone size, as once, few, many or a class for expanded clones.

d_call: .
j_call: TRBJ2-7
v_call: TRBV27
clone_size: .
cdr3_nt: TGTGCCAGCAGTTTAAGGGGCAGCACCTACGAGCAGTACTTC
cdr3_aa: CASSLRGSTYEQYF

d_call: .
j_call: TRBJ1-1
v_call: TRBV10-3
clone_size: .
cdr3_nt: TGTGCCATCAATCACCAAACACGGAACACTGAAGCTTTCTTT
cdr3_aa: CAINHQTRNTEAFF

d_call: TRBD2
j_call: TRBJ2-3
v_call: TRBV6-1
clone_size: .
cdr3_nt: TGTGCCAGCAGTGAAGCTAGCGGGGGATCAGATACGCAGTATTTT
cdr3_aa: CASSEASGGSDTQYF

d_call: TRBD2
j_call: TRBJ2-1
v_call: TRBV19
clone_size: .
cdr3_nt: TGTGCCAGTAGGATGGTAGCGGGAGCTAATGAGCAGTTCTTC
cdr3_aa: CASRMVAGANEQFF

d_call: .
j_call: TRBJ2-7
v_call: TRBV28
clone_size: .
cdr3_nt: TGTGCCAGCAGTTTAAGGGGGGGCTTGGTAGCCGAGCAGTACTTC
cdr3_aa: CASSLRGGLVAEQYF

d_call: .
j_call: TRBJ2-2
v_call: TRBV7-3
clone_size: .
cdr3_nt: TGTGCCAGCAGCGGCGAACTAGCCGCCGGGGAGCTGTTTTTT
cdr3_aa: CASSGELAAGELFF

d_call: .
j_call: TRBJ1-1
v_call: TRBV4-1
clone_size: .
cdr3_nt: TGCGCCAGCAGCCTAGATCGAGATGGGACATTGAACACTGAAGCTTTCTTT
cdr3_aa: CASSLDRDGTLNTEAFF

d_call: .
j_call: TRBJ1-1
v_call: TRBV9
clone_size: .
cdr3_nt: TGTGCCAGCAGCGTGCGAGTGGGTGACACTGAAGCTTTCTTT
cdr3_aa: CASSVRVGDTEAFF

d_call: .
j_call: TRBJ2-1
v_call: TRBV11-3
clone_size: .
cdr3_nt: TGTGCCAGCAGCAGGGAGGGGGATGAGCAGTTCTTC
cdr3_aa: CASSREGDEQFF

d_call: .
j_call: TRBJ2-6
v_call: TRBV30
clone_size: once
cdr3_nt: TGTGCCTGGAGTGTACTTAGCCGACAGCTAATCTCTGGGGCCAACGTCCTGACTTTC
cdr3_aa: CAWSVLSRQLISGANVLTF

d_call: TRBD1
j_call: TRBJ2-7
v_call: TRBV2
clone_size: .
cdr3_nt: TGTGCCAGCAGTGAAGAAGAGACAGGGGGCTCCAAGCAGTACTTC
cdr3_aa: CASSEEETGGSKQYF

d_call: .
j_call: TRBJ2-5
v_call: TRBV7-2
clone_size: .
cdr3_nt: TGTGCCAGCAGCTTAGTCCGGGAGAGGGAGACCCAGTACTTC
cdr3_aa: CASSLVRERETQYF

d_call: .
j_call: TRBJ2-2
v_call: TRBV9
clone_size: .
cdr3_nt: TGTGCCAGCGCCATTTCAAAGGGACAAGAGACCGGGGAGCTGTTTTTT
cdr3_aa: CASAISKGQETGELFF

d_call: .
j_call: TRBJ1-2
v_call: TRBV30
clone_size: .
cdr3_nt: TGTGCCTGGAGTCAAGGGTTCCTCTCCGGCTACACCTTC
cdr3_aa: CAWSQGFLSGYTF

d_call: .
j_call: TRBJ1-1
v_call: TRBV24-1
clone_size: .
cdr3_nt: TGTGCCACCCAACGGACCGGAAACACTGAAGCTTTCTTT
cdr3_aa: CATQRTGNTEAFF

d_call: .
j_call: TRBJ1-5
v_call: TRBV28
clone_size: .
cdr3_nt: TGTGCCAGCAGTTCATTCAATCAGCCCCAGCATTTT
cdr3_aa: CASSSFNQPQHF

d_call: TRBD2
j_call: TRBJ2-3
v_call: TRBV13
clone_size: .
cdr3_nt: TGTGCCAGCAGGGATTGGCGGGGGGGCCCCCTCTCCACAGATACGCAGTATTTT
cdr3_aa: CASRDWRGGPLSTDTQYF

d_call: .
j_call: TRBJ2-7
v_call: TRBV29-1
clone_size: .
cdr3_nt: TGCAGCGTTTTGGGCAACCTCAGCGAGCAGTACTTC
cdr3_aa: CSVLGNLSEQYF

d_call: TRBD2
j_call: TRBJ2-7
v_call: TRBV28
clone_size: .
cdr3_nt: TGTGCCAGCAGGGACTCCAGGGAGGGCACCTACGAGCAGTACTTC
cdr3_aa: CASRDSREGTYEQYF

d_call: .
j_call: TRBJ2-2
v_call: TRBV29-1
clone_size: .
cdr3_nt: TGCAGCGTTGAAGATCGGGAAGGCGGAACCACCGGGGAGCTGTTTTTT
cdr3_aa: CSVEDREGGTTGELFF

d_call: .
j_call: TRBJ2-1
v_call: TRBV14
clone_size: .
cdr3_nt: TGTGCCAGCAGCCAAGATGAAAGGTCTGGATACAATGAGCAGTTCTTC
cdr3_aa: CASSQDERSGYNEQFF

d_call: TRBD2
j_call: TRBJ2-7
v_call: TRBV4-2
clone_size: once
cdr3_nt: TGTGCCAGCAGCCTTACTAGCGGGGGAAGCTCCTACGAGCAGTACTTC
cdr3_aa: CASSLTSGGSSYEQYF

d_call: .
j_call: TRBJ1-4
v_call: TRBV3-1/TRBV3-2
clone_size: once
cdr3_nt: TGTGCCAGCAGCCAAGTGTCTGAAAAACTGTTTTTT
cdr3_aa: CASSQVSEKLFF

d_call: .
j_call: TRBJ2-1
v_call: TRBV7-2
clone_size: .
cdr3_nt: TGTGCCAGCAGCCAGAACAATGAGCAGTTCTTC
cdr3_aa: CASSQNNEQFF

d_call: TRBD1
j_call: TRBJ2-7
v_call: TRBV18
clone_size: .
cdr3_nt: TGTGCCAGCTCACCGAGGGACAGACCCTACGAGCAGTACTTC
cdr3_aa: CASSPRDRPYEQYF

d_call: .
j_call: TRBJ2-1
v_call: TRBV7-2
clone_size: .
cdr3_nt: TGTGCCAGCAGATATAACACAGGGAACGGTGAGCAGTTCTTC
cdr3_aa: CASRYNTGNGEQFF

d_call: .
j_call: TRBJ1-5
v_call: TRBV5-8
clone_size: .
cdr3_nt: TGTGCCAGCAGCTTGGGAGGTCGGGGGAGCAATCAGCCCCAGCATTTT
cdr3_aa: CASSLGGRGSNQPQHF

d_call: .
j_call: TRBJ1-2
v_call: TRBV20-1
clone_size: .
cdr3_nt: TGCAGTGCTAGTGGGGCAGGGGATGGCTACACCTTC
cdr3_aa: CSASGAGDGYTF

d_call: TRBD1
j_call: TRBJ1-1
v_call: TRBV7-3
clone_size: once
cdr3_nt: TGTGCCAGCAGCTCCGGACAGGGGCAGGATGAAGCTTTCTTT
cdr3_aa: CASSSGQGQDEAFF